The 20 T cell receptor beta chains below all came from one sample that was sequenced in a study of OX40 agonist ivuxolimab in advanced cancers. Using immunoSEQ multiplex PCR, the repertoire was profiled, and TCRdb retains in-frame clones only, with some absent. The data hold tens of thousands of clones, with 91% observed a single time. The sample consisted of CD4+ or CD8+ T cells sorted from blood, taken in a trial of the OX40 agonist ivuxolimab. Source of these receptors: an adult with an advanced solid tumor such as melanoma, head and neck, liver or kidney cancer.

The chain recombines TRBV9 with TRBJ2-3, with 10 bases fitting TRBD2. The germline CDR1 and CDR2 sequences are SGDLS and YYNGEE. CDR3 length: 17 amino acids. V dropped 0 bases and J dropped 2; count of bases not matched to a gene: 6. CDR3: CASSVAGTSENTDTQYF. CDR3 bases: TGTGCCAGCAGCGTAGCCGGGACTAGCGAAAACACAGATACGCAGTATTTT.

J is TRBJ2-1 and V is TRBV12-5; 12 nucleotides agree with TRBD2. The germline V gene encodes CDR1 LGHNT and CDR2 FRNRAP. CDR3 length: 13 residues. V lost 8 bases, J lost 8 bases, and 4 bases stayed unmatched. CDR3: CASRLAGAYEQFF. CDR3 nucleotide sequence: TGTGCTAGTCGACTAGCGGGAGCCTATGAGCAGTTCTTC.

DNA of the CDR3: TGTGCCAGCAGCCCGGGGACAGGGGACACCGGGGAGCTGTTTTTT. It specifies CASSPGTGDTGELFF. V is TRBV5-4 and J is TRBJ2-2; 10 bases align to TRBD1. The CDR3 is 15 residues long. V trimming: 4 bases; J trimming: 3 bases; junction bases outside the gene matches: 3. The germline V gene has CDR1 SGHNT and CDR2 YYREEE (reference sequence).

This clone came up once. The chain links TRBV5-4 to TRBJ2-1; possibly TRBD1 for D (5 bases). Germline V gives CDR1 SGHNT, CDR2 YYREEE (reference sequence). V lost 2 bases and J 0 bases, leaving 21 bases between the germline ends. The CDR3 spans 19 residues. The CDR3 is CASSFVMGQSPDSYNEQFF. CDR3 DNA sequence: TGTGCCAGCAGCTTTGTTATGGGGCAGTCACCCGACTCCTACAATGAGCAGTTCTTC.

The chain uses TRBV6-5 and TRBJ1-2; a possible D gene is TRBD1 (5 bases). The germline V and J ends were trimmed by 6 bases and 8 bases, with 19 bases remaining between them. Looked up from germline, CDR1 is MNHEY and CDR2 is SVGAGI. CDR3 size: 14 residues. The CDR3 spells CASRGTRIQAGYTF. CDR3 bases: TGTGCCAGCAGGGGGACTAGGATACAGGCCGGCTACACCTTC.

The V gene is TRBV6-5, the J gene TRBJ2-4; possible D gene TRBD2, 6 bases. CDR1 and CDR2 from the germline V gene are MNHEY and SVGAGI. The CDR3 contains 15 residues. Trimming shortened V by 5 bases and J by 7 bases, and 18 bases separated the two germline ends. CDR3 in DNA: TGTGCCAGCAGTCTCGGGCGGGGCAGGACGAACATTCAGTACTTC. Translating it yields CASSLGRGRTNIQYF.

The CDR3 region has the DNA TGTGCCAGCAGCCTGAAACAGGAAGCTTTCTTT. Translating gives CASSLKQEAFF. V and J are TRBV7-8 and TRBJ1-1; D not resolved. Trimming pared 5 bases from V and 8 bases from J, leaving 9 bases between. Germline values: CDR1 SGHVS, CDR2 FQNEAQ. This CDR3 is built from 11 residues.

This chain links TRBV19 with TRBJ1-5; D gene ambiguous. The CDR3 sequence is 13 residues long. V was clipped by 7 bases and J by 4 bases, with 11 bases between them. Per the germline V gene, CDR1 is LNHDA and CDR2 is SQIVND (reference sequence). CDR3 loop: CASIQSRNQPQHF. The DNA for the CDR3 is TGTGCCAGTATCCAAAGCCGGAATCAGCCCCAGCATTTT.

This sequence joins TRBV9 and TRBJ1-1; 8 bases fit TRBD1. V shed 7 bases and J 1 base; nucleotides not matched to a gene: 0. The CDR3 length is 12 residues. CDR1 and CDR2 from the germline V gene are SGDLS and YYNGEE. The CDR3 bases are TGTGCCAGCGGGACAGGGAACACTGAAGCTTTCTTT. Amino acids: CASGTGNTEAFF. The full variable domain, its missing parts supplied by reference TRBV9 and TRBJ1-1, is DSGVTQTPKHLITATGQRVTLRCSPRSGDLSVYWYQQSLDQGLQFLIQYYNGEERAKGNILERFSAQQFPDLHSELNLSSLELGDSALYFCASGTGNTEAFFGQGTRLTVV.

This rearrangement joins TRBV15 to TRBJ2-1; 8 positions match TRBD2. Losses at the gene ends were 5 bases for V and 7 bases for J; bases not matched to a gene: 4. Germline V lookup: CDR1 LNHNV, CDR2 YYDKDF (reference sequence). This CDR3 is built from 13 residues. The CDR3 reads CATSGGRQNEQFF. The CDR3 nucleotides are TGTGCCACCAGCGGCGGGAGGCAGAATGAGCAGTTCTTC.

J is TRBJ2-3 and V is TRBV5-4, with 14 positions matching TRBD2. The CDR3 is made up of 16 amino acids. Trimming at V came to 4 bases and at J to 2 bases, leaving 3 bases not matched to a gene. Germline CDR1 and CDR2: SGHNT and YYREEE (reference sequence). This CDR3 is CASSEGLAGVTDTQYF. CDR3 DNA sequence: TGTGCCAGCAGCGAGGGACTAGCGGGAGTCACAGATACGCAGTATTTT.

The gene calls are TRBV4-2 and TRBJ2-7, with D perhaps assigned TRBD1 or TRBD2 (5 bases each). Germline CDR1 reads LGHNA; CDR2 reads YNFKEQ. The V and J ends lost 5 bases and 1 base respectively, with 15 bases between them. This CDR3 has 15 residues. In DNA, the CDR3 is TGTGCCAGCAGCAAGGGGACCGACGGTTCCTACGAGCAGTACTTC. The encoded protein is CASSKGTDGSYEQYF.

The chain carries TRBV29-1 and TRBJ1-2; perhaps TRBD1 as D (5 bases). Germline values: CDR1 SQVTM, CDR2 ANQGSEA. The CDR3 contains 12 residues. Trimming pared 4 bases from V and 8 bases from J, leaving 14 bases between. CDR3 loop: CSVVNRLGGYTF. In DNA form, the CDR3 reads TGCAGCGTTGTGAACAGGTTAGGAGGCTACACCTTC. Filled out from reference TRBV29-1 and TRBJ1-2, the complete variable domain reads SAVISQKPSRDICQRGTSLTIQCQVDSQVTMMFWYRQQPGQSLTLIATANQGSEATYESGFVIDKFPISRPNLTFSTLTVSNMSPEDSSIYLCSVVNRLGGYTFGSGTRLTVV.

The chain couples TRBV19 to TRBJ2-1, with 13 bases lining up with TRBD2. This CDR3 region has 17 residues. With 3 bases clipped from V and 1 base from J, the junction kept 3 bases outside the gene matches. In germline, CDR1 is LNHDA, CDR2 SQIVND (reference sequence). CDR3 protein: CASSIRLAGGSYNEQFF. DNA of the CDR3: TGTGCCAGTAGTATCCGACTAGCGGGAGGTTCCTACAATGAGCAGTTCTTC.

The chain uses TRBV27 and TRBJ2-1, with TRBD2 matching 7 bases. The CDR3 has 14 amino acids. Looked up from germline, CDR1 is MNHEY and CDR2 is SMNVEV (reference sequence). The J segment lost 6 bases and the V segment lost 0 bases, leaving 2 bases of the junction unmatched. The CDR3 DNA is TGTGCCAGCAGTTTATCTCCGGGGGGCAATGAGCAGTTCTTC. Protein product: CASSLSPGGNEQFF.

This clone has just one count. This chain uses TRBV10-3 with TRBJ2-1; 9 bases map to TRBD1. The CDR3 loop spans 16 amino acids. In germline, CDR1 is ENHRY, CDR2 SYGVKD. With 3 bases clipped from V and 5 bases from J, the junction kept 8 bases outside the gene matches. CDR3 region: CAISDPYRGRDNEQFF. The CDR3 DNA sequence: TGTGCCATCAGTGACCCCTACAGGGGGCGCGACAATGAGCAGTTCTTC.

The chain joins TRBV15 to TRBJ2-3, with 9 bases that match TRBD2. Trimming took 2 bases from V and 3 from J; bases not matched to a gene: 12. The CDR3 runs 18 residues. Germline CDR1 and CDR2: LNHNV and YYDKDF (reference sequence). The CDR3 reads CATSRFVVGSGSTDTQYF. The CDR3 region has the DNA TGTGCCACCAGCAGATTTGTTGTGGGTAGCGGGAGTACAGATACGCAGTATTTT.

The chain joins TRBV30 to TRBJ1-5; D is unresolved. Germline V lookup: CDR1 GTSNPN, CDR2 SVGIG (reference sequence). Trimming removed 1 base from V and 5 bases from J, with 15 bases in between. There are 15 residues in the CDR3. Here the CDR3 reads CAWSAGLASDQPQHF. In DNA form, the CDR3 reads TGTGCCTGGAGTGCCGGACTCGCGAGCGATCAGCCCCAGCATTTT. Full variable domain (remainder filled in from reference TRBV30 and TRBJ1-5): SQTIHQWPATLVQPVGSPLSLECTVEGTSNPNLYWYRQAAGRGLQLLFYSVGIGQISSEVPQNLSASRPQDRQFILSSKKLLLSDSGFYLCAWSAGLASDQPQHFGDGTRLSIL.

The chain carries TRBV19 and TRBJ2-1; 9 bases match TRBD2. The V segment lost 5 bases and the J segment 3 bases; nucleotides outside the gene matches: 8. CDR1 is LNHDA and CDR2 is SQIVND in the germline V gene (reference sequence). The CDR3 runs 16 residues. The CDR3 nucleotides are TGTGCCAGTAGTGCCCTTAGCGGGAGTTACTACAATGAGCAGTTCTTC. It codes for CASSALSGSYYNEQFF.

The chain uses TRBV4-1 and TRBJ2-7; TRBD1 might be the D (6 bases). The germline V and J ends were trimmed by 0 bases and 2 bases, with 11 bases remaining between them. Germline V gives CDR1 MGHRA, CDR2 YSYEKL. CDR3 size: 15 residues. CDR3: CASSQETGPPYEQYF. The CDR3, as DNA: TGCGCCAGCAGCCAAGAAACAGGGCCGCCCTACGAGCAGTACTTC.